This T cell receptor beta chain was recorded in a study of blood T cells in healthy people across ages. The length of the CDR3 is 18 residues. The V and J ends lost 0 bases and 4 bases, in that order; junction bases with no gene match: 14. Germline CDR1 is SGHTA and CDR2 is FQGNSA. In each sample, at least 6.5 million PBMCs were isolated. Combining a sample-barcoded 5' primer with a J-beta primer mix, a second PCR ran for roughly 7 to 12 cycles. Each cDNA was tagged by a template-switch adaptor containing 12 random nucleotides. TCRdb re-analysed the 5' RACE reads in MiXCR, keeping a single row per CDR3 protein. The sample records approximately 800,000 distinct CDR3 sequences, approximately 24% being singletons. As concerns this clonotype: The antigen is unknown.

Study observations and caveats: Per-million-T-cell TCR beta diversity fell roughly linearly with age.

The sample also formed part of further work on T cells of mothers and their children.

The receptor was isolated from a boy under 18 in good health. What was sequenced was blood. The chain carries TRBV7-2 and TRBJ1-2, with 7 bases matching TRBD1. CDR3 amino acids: CASSLAPGGGGVSYGYTF. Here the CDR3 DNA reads TGTGCCAGCAGCTTAGCCCCAGGGGGAGGGGGCGTCAGCTATGGCTACACCTTC. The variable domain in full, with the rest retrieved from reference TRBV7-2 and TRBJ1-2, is GAGVSQSPSNKVTEKGKDVELRCDPISGHTALYWYRQSLGQGLEFLIYFQGNSAPDKSGLPSDRFSAERTGGSVSTLTIQRTQQEDSAVYLCASSLAPGGGGVSYGYTFGSGTRLTVV.